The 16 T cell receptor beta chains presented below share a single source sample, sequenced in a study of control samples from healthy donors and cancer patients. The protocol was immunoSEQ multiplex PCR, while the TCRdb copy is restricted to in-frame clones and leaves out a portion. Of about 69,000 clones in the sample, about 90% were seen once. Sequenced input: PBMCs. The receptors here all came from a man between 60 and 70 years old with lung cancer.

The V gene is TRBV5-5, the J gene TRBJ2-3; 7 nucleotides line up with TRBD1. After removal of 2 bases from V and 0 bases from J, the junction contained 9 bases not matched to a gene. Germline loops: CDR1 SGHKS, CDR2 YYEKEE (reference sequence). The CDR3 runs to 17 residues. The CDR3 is CASSFRTGKSSTDTQYF. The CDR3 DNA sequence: TGTGCCAGCAGCTTTAGGACAGGCAAATCTAGCACAGATACGCAGTATTTT.

This chain's CDR3 is CASSSKSWDRDLYEQYF. The DNA of the CDR3 is TGTGCCAGCAGCTCCAAGTCTTGGGACAGGGACCTCTACGAGCAGTACTTC. The chain combines TRBV7-9 with TRBJ2-7; TRBD1 aligns across 9 bases. Germline assignment: CDR1 SEHNR and CDR2 FQNEAQ (reference sequence). After removal of 4 bases from V and 3 bases from J, the junction contained 13 bases not matched to a gene. The CDR3 spans 17 residues.

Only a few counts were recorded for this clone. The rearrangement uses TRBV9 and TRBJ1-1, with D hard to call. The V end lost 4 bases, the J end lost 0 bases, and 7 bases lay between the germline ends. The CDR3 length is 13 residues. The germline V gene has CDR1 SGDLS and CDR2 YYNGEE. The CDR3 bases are TGTGCCAGCAGCAGGGAAGTGAACACTGAAGCTTTCTTT. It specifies CASSREVNTEAFF.

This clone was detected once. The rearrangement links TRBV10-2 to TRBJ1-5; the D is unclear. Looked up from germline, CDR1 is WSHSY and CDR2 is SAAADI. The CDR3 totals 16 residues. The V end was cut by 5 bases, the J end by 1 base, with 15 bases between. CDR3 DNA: TGCGCCAGCAGTTCGGGATATGACGGGAGCAATCAGCCCCAGCATTTT. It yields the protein CASSSGYDGSNQPQHF.

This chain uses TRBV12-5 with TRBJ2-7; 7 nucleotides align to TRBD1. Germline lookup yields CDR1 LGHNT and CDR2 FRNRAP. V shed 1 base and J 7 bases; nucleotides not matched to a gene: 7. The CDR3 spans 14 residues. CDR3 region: CASGLGQGTGEQYF. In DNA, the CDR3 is TGTGCTAGTGGTTTGGGACAGGGTACGGGTGAGCAGTACTTC.

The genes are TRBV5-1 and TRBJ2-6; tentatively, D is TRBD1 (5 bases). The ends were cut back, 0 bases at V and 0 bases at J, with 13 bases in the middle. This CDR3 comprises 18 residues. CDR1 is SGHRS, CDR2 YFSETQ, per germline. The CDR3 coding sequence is TGCGCCAGCAGCTTGGAAGTGACAGCGAACTCTGGGGCCAACGTCCTGACTTTC. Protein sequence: CASSLEVTANSGANVLTF.

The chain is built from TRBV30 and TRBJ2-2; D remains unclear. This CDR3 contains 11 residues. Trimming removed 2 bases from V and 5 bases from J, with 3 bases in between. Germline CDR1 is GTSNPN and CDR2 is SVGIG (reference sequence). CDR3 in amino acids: CAWSRTGELFF. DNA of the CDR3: TGTGCCTGGAGTAGGACCGGGGAGCTGTTTTTT.

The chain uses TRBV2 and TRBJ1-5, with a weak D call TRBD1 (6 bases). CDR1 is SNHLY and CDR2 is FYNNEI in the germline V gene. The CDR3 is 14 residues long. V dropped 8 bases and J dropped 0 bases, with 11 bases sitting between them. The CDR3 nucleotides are TGTGCCAGCGCGGACAGTTATAGCAATCAGCCCCAGCATTTT. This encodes CASADSYSNQPQHF.

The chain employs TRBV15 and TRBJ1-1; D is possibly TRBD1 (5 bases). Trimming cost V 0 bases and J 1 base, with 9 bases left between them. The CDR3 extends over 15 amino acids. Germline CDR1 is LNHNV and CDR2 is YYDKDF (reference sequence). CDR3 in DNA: TGTGCCACCAGCAGAGATCTAGGGACGAACACTGAAGCTTTCTTT. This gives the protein CATSRDLGTNTEAFF.

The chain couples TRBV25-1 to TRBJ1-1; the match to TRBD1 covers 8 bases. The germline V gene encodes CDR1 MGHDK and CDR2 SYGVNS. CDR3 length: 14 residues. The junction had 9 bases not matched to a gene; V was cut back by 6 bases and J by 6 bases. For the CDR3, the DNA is TGTGCCAGCAGAGACAGGGGTTATAGCGCTGAAGCTTTCTTT. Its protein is CASRDRGYSAEAFF.

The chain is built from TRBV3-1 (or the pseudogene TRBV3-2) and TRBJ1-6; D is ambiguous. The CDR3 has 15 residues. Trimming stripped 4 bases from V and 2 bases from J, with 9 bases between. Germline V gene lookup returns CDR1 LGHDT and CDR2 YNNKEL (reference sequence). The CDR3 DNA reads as TGTGCCAGCAGCCGGGGTGGCCCCTATAATTCACCCCTCCACTTT. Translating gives CASSRGGPYNSPLHF.

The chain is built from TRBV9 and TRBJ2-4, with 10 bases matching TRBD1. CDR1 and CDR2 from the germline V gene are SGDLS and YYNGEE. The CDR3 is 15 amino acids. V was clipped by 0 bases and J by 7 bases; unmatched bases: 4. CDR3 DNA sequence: TGTGCCAGCAGCGTAGCCCCGGGACAGGGGAACATTCAGTACTTC. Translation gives CASSVAPGQGNIQYF.

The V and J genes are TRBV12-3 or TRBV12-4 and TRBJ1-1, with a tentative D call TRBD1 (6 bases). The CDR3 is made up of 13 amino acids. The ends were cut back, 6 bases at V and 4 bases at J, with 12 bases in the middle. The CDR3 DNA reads TGTGCCAGCAGAAACAGGGAAAGCACTGAAGCTTTCTTT. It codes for CASRNRESTEAFF.

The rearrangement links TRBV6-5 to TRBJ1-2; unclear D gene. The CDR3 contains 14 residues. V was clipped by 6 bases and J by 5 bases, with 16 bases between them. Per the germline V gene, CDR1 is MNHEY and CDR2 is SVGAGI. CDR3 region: CASRRPGGFYGYTF. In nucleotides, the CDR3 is TGTGCCAGCAGGAGGCCGGGCGGATTTTATGGCTACACCTTC.

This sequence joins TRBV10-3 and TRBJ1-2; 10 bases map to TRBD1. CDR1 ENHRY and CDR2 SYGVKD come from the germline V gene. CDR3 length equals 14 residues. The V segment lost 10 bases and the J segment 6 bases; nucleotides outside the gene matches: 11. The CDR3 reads CATRPGQGQDGYTF. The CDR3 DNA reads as TGTGCCACTCGACCGGGACAGGGGCAGGATGGCTACACCTTC.

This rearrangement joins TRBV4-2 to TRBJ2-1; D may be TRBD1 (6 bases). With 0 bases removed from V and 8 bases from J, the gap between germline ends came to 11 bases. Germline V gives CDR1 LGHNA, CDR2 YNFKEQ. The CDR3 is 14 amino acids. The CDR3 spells CASSQDTGRDEQFF. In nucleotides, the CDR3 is TGTGCCAGCAGCCAAGATACAGGGCGTGATGAGCAGTTCTTC.